This TCR beta chain was found in a study of PD-1 blockade in classical Hodgkin lymphoma. Germline assignment: CDR1 GTSNPN and CDR2 SVGIG (reference sequence). The CDR3 is made up of 12 amino acids. The junction had 3 bases not matched to a gene; V was cut back by 8 bases and J by 2 bases. There was relapse after autologous stem cell transplantation in every patient, and there was variation in brentuximab vedotin exposure. Sequencing was performed with immunoSEQ multiplex PCR; in TCRdb, only in-frame clones are kept and a portion is missing. The profile shows 95,000 to 100,000 clones, 75% to 90% of them singletons.

V is TRBV30 and J is TRBJ2-7, with TRBD2 matching over 10 bases. Sample: peripheral blood mononuclear cells (PBMCs), taken before the second cycle of nivolumab. This TCR was recovered from a human donor with classical Hodgkin lymphoma. CDR3 protein: CASSGGPYEQYF. Written as DNA, the CDR3 is TGTGCCAGTAGCGGGGGGCCCTACGAGCAGTACTTC.